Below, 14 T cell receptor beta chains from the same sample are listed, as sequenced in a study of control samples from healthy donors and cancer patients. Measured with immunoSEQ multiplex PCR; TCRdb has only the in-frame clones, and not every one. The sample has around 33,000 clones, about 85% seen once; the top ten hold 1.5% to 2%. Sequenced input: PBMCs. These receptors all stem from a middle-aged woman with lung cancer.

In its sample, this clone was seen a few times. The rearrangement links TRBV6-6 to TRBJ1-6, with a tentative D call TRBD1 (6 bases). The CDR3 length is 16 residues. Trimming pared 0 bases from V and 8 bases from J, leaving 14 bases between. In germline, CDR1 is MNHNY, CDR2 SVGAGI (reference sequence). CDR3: CASSYSSAGGDSPLHF. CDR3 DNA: TGTGCCAGCAGTTACTCGAGCGCGGGGGGCGATTCACCCCTCCACTTT.

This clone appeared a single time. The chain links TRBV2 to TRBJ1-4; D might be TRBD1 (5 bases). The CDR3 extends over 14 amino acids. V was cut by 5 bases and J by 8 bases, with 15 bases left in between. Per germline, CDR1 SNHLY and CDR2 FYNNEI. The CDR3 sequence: CASSRRGMKEKLFF. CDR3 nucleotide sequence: TGTGCCAGCAGTAGGAGGGGTATGAAAGAAAAACTGTTTTTT.

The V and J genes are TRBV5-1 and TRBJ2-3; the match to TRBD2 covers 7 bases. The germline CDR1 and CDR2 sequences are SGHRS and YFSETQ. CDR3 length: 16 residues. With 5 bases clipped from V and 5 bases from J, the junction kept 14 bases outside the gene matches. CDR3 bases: TGCGCCAGCAGAAGTGAAGCGGGGCCTAAAGAAGATACGCAGTATTTT. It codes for CASRSEAGPKEDTQYF.

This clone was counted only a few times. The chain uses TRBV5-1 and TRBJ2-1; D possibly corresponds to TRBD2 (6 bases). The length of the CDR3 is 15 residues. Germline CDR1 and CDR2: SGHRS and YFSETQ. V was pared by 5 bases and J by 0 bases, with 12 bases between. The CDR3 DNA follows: TGCGCCAGCAGTTCGGGACTTTTCTCCTACAATGAGCAGTTCTTC. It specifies CASSSGLFSYNEQFF.

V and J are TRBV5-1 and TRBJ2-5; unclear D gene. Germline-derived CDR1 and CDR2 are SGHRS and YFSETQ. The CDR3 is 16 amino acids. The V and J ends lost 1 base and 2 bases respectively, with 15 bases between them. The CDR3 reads CASSLRFGFDQETQYF. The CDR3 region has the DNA TGCGCCAGCAGCTTGAGGTTCGGGTTCGATCAAGAGACCCAGTACTTC.

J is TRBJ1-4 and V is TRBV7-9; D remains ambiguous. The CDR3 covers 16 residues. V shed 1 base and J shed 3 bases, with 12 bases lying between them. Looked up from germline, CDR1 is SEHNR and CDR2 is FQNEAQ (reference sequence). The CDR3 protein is CASSLDTRAANEKLFF. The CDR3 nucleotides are TGTGCCAGCAGCTTAGATACGAGGGCAGCTAATGAAAAACTGTTTTTT.

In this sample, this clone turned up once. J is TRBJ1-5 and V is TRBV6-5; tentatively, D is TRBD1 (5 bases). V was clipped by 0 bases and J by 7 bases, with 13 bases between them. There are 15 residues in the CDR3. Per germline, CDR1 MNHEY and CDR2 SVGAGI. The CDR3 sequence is CASSYSWGTGQPQHF. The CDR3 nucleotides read TGTGCCAGCAGTTACTCCTGGGGGACTGGCCAGCCCCAGCATTTT.

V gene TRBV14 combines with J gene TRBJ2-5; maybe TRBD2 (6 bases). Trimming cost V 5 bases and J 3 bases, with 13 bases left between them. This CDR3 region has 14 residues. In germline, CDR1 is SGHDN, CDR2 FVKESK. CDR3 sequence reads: CASSSGEEEETQYF. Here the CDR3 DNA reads TGTGCCAGCAGCTCGGGGGAGGAAGAAGAGACCCAGTACTTC.

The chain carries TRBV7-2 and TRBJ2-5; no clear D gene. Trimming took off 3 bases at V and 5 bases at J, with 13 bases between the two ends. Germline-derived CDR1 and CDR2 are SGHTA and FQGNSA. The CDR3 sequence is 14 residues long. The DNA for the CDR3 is TGTGCCAGCAGCTTCGCCAGGAGCGAGGAGACCCAGTACTTC. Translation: CASSFARSEETQYF.

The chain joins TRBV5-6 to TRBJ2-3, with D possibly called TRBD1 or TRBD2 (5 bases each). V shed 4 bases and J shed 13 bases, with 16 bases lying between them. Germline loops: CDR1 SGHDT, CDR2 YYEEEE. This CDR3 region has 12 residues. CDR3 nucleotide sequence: TGTGCCAGCAGCCAGGGATCTGGGCGGGAGTATTTT. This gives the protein CASSQGSGREYF.

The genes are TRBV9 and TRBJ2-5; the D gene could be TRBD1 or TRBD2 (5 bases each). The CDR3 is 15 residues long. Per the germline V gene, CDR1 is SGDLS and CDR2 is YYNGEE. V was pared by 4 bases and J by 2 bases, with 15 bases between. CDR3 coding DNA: TGTGCCAGCAGCCCCGAGGGACGCCAGCAAGAGACCCAGTACTTC. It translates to CASSPEGRQQETQYF.

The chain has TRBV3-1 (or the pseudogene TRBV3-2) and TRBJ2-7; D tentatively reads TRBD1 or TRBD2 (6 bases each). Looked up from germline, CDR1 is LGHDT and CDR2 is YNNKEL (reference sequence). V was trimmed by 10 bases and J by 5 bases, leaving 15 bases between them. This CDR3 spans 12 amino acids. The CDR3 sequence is CANYPGDNEQYF. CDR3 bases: TGTGCCAACTATCCGGGGGACAACGAGCAGTACTTC.

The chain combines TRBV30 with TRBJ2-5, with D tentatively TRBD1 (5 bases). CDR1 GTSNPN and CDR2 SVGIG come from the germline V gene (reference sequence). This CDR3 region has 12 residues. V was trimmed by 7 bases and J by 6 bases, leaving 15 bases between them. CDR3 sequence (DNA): TGTGCCTCAGGGCCCAGCGCGAAGACCCAGTACTTC. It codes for CASGPSAKTQYF.

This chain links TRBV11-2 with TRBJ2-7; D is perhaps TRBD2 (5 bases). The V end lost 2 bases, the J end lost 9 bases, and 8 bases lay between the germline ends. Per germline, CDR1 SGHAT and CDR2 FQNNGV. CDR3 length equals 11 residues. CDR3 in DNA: TGTGCCAGCAGCTTATTGGACTCGCAGTACTTC. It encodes CASSLLDSQYF.